The source of this T cell receptor beta chain is a study of human T cells and chemical hapten exposure. Losses at the gene ends were 6 bases for V and 0 bases for J; bases not matched to a gene: 7. The CDR3 spans 16 residues. CDR1 MDHEN and CDR2 SYDVKM come from the germline V gene. Points from the study as a whole: Significantly greater numbers of large CDR3 similarity clusters came from expanded TCRs than from controls.

TCRdb reprocessed the RACE reads with MiXCR, giving one entry per CDR3 protein. The data hold around 250,000 distinct CDR3 sequences, with about 9% observed a single time. Time point in this sample: pre-sensitization, week 0. Treatment defined: therapeutic diphenylcyclopropenone sensitization with weekly scalp DPC. In regard to this clonotype: The target antigen is unknown.

Sample: whole blood, taken in connection with sensitization to the hapten diphenylcyclopropenone (DPC). The gene calls are TRBV28 and TRBJ2-4, with 8 bases that match TRBD1. This receptor was obtained from a woman between 35 and 50 years old with alopecia areata. Some clones in this sample may be carry-over from other donors' samples. CDR3 nucleotides: TGTGCCAGCAGGAGGGAGACAGGGGTAGCCAAAAACATTCAGTACTTC. It specifies CASRRETGVAKNIQYF. The variable domain in full, with the rest retrieved from reference TRBV28 and TRBJ2-4, is DVKVTQSSRYLVKRTGEKVFLECVQDMDHENMFWYRQDPGLGLRLIYFSYDVKMKEKGDIPEGYSVSREKKERFSLILESASTNQTSMYLCASRRETGVAKNIQYFGAGTRLSVL.